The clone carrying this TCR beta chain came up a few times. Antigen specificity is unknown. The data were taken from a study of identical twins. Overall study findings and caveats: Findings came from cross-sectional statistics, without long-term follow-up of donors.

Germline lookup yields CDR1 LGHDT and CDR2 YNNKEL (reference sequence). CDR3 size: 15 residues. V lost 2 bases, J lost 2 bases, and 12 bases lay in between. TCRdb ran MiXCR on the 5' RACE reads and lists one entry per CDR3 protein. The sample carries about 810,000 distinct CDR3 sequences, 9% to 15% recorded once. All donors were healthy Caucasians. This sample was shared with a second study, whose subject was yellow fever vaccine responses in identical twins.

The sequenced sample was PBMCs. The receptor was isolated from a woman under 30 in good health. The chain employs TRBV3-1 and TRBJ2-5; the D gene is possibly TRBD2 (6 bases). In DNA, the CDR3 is TGTGCCAGCAGCCAAAGGCGGGGAACTCAAGAGACCCAGTACTTC. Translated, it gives CASSQRRGTQETQYF.